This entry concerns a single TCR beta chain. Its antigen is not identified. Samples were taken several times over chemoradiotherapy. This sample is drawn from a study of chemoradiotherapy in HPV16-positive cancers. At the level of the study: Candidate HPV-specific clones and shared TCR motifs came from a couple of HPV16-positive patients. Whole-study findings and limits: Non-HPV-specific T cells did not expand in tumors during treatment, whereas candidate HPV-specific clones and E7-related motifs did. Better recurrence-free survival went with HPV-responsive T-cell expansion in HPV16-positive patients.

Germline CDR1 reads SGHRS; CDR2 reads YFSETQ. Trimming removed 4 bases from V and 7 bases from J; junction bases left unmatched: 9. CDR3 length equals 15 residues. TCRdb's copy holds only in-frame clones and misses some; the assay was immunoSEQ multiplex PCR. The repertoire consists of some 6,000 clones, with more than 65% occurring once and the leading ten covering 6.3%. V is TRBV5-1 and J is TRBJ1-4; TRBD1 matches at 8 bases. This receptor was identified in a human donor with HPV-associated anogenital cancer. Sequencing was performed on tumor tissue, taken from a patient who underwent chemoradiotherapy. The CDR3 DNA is TGCGCCAGCAGCGAGGCACAGGGGGTGGGTGAAAAACTGTTTTTT. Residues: CASSEAQGVGEKLFF.